These 11 T cell receptor beta chains originate from one sample sequenced in a study of beta chain features in type 1 diabetes. Study findings and constraints: Among all four CD4+ subsets, Type 1 diabetes patients had TCRB CDR3s that were moderately but significantly shorter.

The study reverse transcribed the entire isolated RNA, so it sequenced expressed TCRB transcripts. Measured with immunoSEQ multiplex PCR; TCRdb has only the in-frame clones, and not every one. The table includes 250,000 to 300,000 clones, roughly 25% detected once. For these TCRs, the target antigens are not known. Specimen: naive CD4+ T cells from blood. The receptors derive from a woman aged 25-40 years with type 1 diabetes.

This clone came up a few times. The gene calls are TRBV7-9 and TRBJ1-1; no reliable D call. The V end lost 5 bases, the J end lost 0 bases, and 7 bases lay between the germline ends. CDR1 SEHNR and CDR2 FQNEAQ come from the germline V gene (reference sequence). CDR3 length: 13 residues. CDR3 coding DNA: TGTGCCAGCAGCGTCACTCTGAACACTGAAGCTTTCTTT. It encodes CASSVTLNTEAFF. Drawing the rest from reference TRBV7-9 and TRBJ1-1, the complete variable domain is DTGVSQNPRHKITKRGQNVTFRCDPISEHNRLYWYRQTLGQGPEFLTYFQNEAQLEKSRLLSDRFSAERPKGSFSTLEIQRTEQGDSAMYLCASSVTLNTEAFFGQGTRLTVV.

The CDR3 sequence: CASSFSLSYEQYF. The DNA of the CDR3 is TGTGCCAGCAGTTTTAGCCTAAGCTACGAGCAGTACTTC. The J gene is TRBJ2-7, the V gene TRBV27, with no clear D. CDR1 and CDR2 from the germline V gene are MNHEY and SMNVEV (reference sequence). Trimming cost V 3 bases and J 3 bases, with 9 bases left between them. The CDR3 consists of 13 residues.

CDR3 DNA sequence: TGTGCCTGGAGATTAACCGGACTAGCCGCGGATACGCAGTATTTT. Translation: CAWRLTGLAADTQYF. The V call is TRBV30, the J call TRBJ2-3; 8 bases match TRBD2. Germline V gene sequence: CDR1 GTSNPN, CDR2 SVGIG (reference sequence). With V trimmed by 3 bases and J by 6 bases, 11 bases remained unmatched. The CDR3 is made up of 15 amino acids.

V and J are TRBV30 and TRBJ2-4; 7 bases align to TRBD2. This CDR3 is built from 14 residues. After removal of 0 bases from V and 7 bases from J, the junction contained 6 bases not matched to a gene. Looked up from germline, CDR1 is GTSNPN and CDR2 is SVGIG (reference sequence). The CDR3 DNA is TGTGCCTGGAGTGTAACCGGGGGGATGAACATTCAGTACTTC. Translation: CAWSVTGGMNIQYF. The full variable domain, rest sourced from reference TRBV30 and TRBJ2-4, is SQTIHQWPATLVQPVGSPLSLECTVEGTSNPNLYWYRQAAGRGLQLLFYSVGIGQISSEVPQNLSASRPQDRQFILSSKKLLLSDSGFYLCAWSVTGGMNIQYFGAGTRLSVL.

The DNA of the CDR3 is TGTGCCAGCACCAAAGGGGCTAGCGGAATCTCCTACGAGCAGTACTTC. This sequence encodes CASTKGASGISYEQYF. The rearrangement links TRBV5-4 to TRBJ2-7; 7 nucleotides agree with TRBD2. The ends lost 6 bases at V and 0 bases at J; junction bases unmatched: 12. The V gene's germline CDR1 is SGHNT and CDR2 YYREEE (reference sequence). CDR3 length equals 16 residues.

There are a few counts of this clone. V and J are TRBV13 and TRBJ1-2; D not resolved. CDR3 length equals 12 residues. Per germline, CDR1 PRHDT and CDR2 FYEKMQ (reference sequence). The ends were cut back, 3 bases at V and 8 bases at J, with 10 bases in the middle. CDR3 sequence reads: CASSFREGGYTF. The CDR3 coding sequence is TGTGCCAGCAGCTTTCGGGAGGGAGGCTACACCTTC.

The J gene is TRBJ2-6, the V gene TRBV6-5; D gene uncertain. V lost 0 bases, J lost 1 base, and 4 bases lay in between. The CDR3 has 15 residues. Germline assignment: CDR1 MNHEY and CDR2 SVGAGI. CDR3 region: CASSYSRSGANVLTF. CDR3 bases: TGTGCCAGCAGTTACTCGAGGTCTGGGGCCAACGTCCTGACTTTC.

The genes are TRBV28 and TRBJ2-5; 7 bases agree with TRBD1. The CDR3 spans 14 residues. V gave up 2 bases and J gave up 5 bases; unmatched junction bases: 5. The germline gives CDR1 MDHEN, CDR2 SYDVKM. CDR3 in amino acids: CASSLPTGSETQYF. Here the CDR3 DNA reads TGTGCCAGCAGTTTACCGACAGGGTCCGAGACCCAGTACTTC.

In its sample, this clone was seen a few times. V and J are TRBV19 and TRBJ1-1; D unresolved. The V gene's germline CDR1 is LNHDA and CDR2 SQIVND (reference sequence). This CDR3 spans 15 amino acids. Trimming took off 5 bases at V and 0 bases at J, with 13 bases between the two ends. CDR3 nucleotides: TGTGCCAGTAGTCGGGAACGCGGAGTGAACACTGAAGCTTTCTTT. It specifies CASSRERGVNTEAFF.

The genes are TRBV30 and TRBJ1-4; D is unclear. V was shortened by 3 bases and J by 0 bases, with 11 bases between the two germline ends. Germline V lookup: CDR1 GTSNPN, CDR2 SVGIG (reference sequence). There are 15 residues in the CDR3. The CDR3 region has the DNA TGTGCCTGGAGACCCCCCAGCGCAACTAATGAAAAACTGTTTTTT. This translates into CAWRPPSATNEKLFF.

The chain links TRBV30 to TRBJ1-4; 7 bases are shared with TRBD1. Germline CDR1 is GTSNPN and CDR2 is SVGIG (reference sequence). The CDR3 is 13 residues long. V was pared by 5 bases and J by 7 bases, with 7 bases of the junction left unmatched. For the CDR3, the DNA is TGTGCCTGGGAACCCGGGACAGCTGAAAAACTGTTTTTT. Translated, it gives CAWEPGTAEKLFF.